These 10 T cell receptor beta chains were sequenced from one sample in a study of T-cell memory formation after mild COVID-19. Using its own MiXCR run on the 5' RACE reads, TCRdb lists one record per CDR3 protein. Of 350,000 to 500,000 distinct CDR3 sequences listed, about 25% are singletons. Sequencing was carried out using PBMCs or a T cell subset sorted from them (not recorded which). These receptors came from an adult woman who had mild COVID-19 (a few samples of this study predate the infection). Cell type and time point are not known.

The CDR3 sequence is CASSPRQGAPTEAFF. The CDR3 bases are TGTGCCAGCAGCCCCCGACAGGGGGCGCCCACTGAAGCTTTCTTT. The rearrangement joins TRBV7-9 to TRBJ1-1; 10 bases line up with TRBD1. V dropped 5 bases and J dropped 4; count of bases not matched to a gene: 7. Germline CDR1 SEHNR, CDR2 FQNEAQ (reference sequence). This CDR3 has 15 amino acids.

The chain links TRBV11-3 to TRBJ1-6; 9 nucleotides agree with TRBD1. The CDR3 loop spans 16 amino acids. J was trimmed by 7 bases and V by 5 bases; bases with no gene match: 9. The germline CDR1 and CDR2 sequences are SGHNT and YENEEA. DNA of the CDR3: TGTGCCAGCAGCCGCATACAGGGGGCCAGGAATTCACCCCTCCACTTT. This translates into CASSRIQGARNSPLHF.

This clonotype was seen only a few times. This rearrangement joins TRBV29-1 to TRBJ2-2; 11 bases agree with TRBD1. J lost 7 bases, V lost 6 bases, and 13 bases had no gene match. This CDR3 is 16 amino acids long. Looked up from germline, CDR1 is SQVTM and CDR2 is ANQGSEA. The CDR3 spells CSVFTGQGVDVGELFF. The DNA for the CDR3 is TGCAGCGTATTCACGGGACAGGGGGTTGACGTCGGGGAGCTGTTTTTT.

The chain carries TRBV7-2 and TRBJ1-5; no reliable D call. Trimming removed 1 base from V and 1 base from J, with 8 bases in between. Germline V gene lookup returns CDR1 SGHTA and CDR2 FQGNSA. The CDR3 loop spans 15 amino acids. In DNA form, the CDR3 reads TGTGCCAGCAGCTTAGATTCTGGGAGCAATCAGCCCCAGCATTTT. Translated: CASSLDSGSNQPQHF. Using reference TRBV7-2 and TRBJ1-5 for the parts outside the CDR3, the full variable domain is GAGVSQSPSNKVTEKGKDVELRCDPISGHTALYWYRQSLGQGLEFLIYFQGNSAPDKSGLPSDRFSAERTGGSVSTLTIQRTQQEDSAVYLCASSLDSGSNQPQHFGDGTRLSIL.

The sample holds a few counts of this clonotype. The rearrangement joins TRBV18 to TRBJ2-1; D not certain. Germline CDR1 and CDR2: KGHSH and LQKENI. The CDR3 consists of 13 residues. Trimming removed 2 bases at V and 4 bases at J, with 6 bases between. The CDR3 loop is CASSPNAYNEQFF. CDR3 DNA: TGTGCCAGCTCACCAAATGCATACAATGAGCAGTTCTTC.

This clonotype was seen more than once but under ten times. V is TRBV12-3 or TRBV12-4 and J is TRBJ2-2; possibly TRBD1 for D (5 bases). The CDR3 is made up of 15 amino acids. V was cut by 5 bases and J by 4 bases, with 14 bases left in between. CDR3 protein: CASSRGHLTTGELFF. The CDR3 coding sequence is TGTGCCAGCAGTCGAGGACACCTGACCACCGGGGAGCTGTTTTTT.

This clonotype occurred many times. This sequence joins TRBV20-1 and TRBJ2-7; no clear D gene. Germline CDR1 and CDR2: DFQATT and SNEGSKA (reference sequence). The CDR3 has 13 amino acids. Trimming shortened V by 5 bases and J by 2 bases, and 13 bases separated the two germline ends. In DNA, the CDR3 is TGCAGTGCTCAGCCCCACTGGGCCTACGAGCAGTACTTC. Translated: CSAQPHWAYEQYF.

A few counts support this clonotype. The chain couples TRBV20-1 to TRBJ1-2; TRBD1 agrees at 7 bases. The CDR3 spans 12 residues. V lost 6 bases to trimming and J lost 5 bases; unmatched junction nucleotides: 6. CDR1 and CDR2 (germline): DFQATT, SNEGSKA (reference sequence). The DNA of the CDR3 is TGCAGTGCCACCGGGACAGAATATGGCTACACCTTC. Translating gives CSATGTEYGYTF.

CDR3 DNA sequence: TGTGCTAGTGGCCTGGGACTAGCGGCCCTGGGGACAGATACGCAGTATTTT. This encodes CASGLGLAALGTDTQYF. The chain links TRBV12-5 to TRBJ2-3; 11 nucleotides match TRBD2. The CDR3 contains 17 residues. The ends lost 6 bases at V and 3 bases at J; junction bases unmatched: 11. In germline, CDR1 is LGHNT, CDR2 FRNRAP.

This clonotype was counted a few times. This chain uses TRBV5-1 with TRBJ2-3; 7 nucleotides line up with TRBD1. CDR1 is SGHRS, CDR2 YFSETQ, per germline. The CDR3 covers 16 residues. Unmatched junction bases numbered 4, after V lost 0 bases and J lost 0 bases. The CDR3 region is CASSLDRGSSTDTQYF. Written as DNA, the CDR3 is TGCGCCAGCAGCTTGGACAGGGGATCTAGCACAGATACGCAGTATTTT.